Here is one T cell receptor beta chain with its context. The antigen is not known. These data are taken from a study of graft-versus-host responses after intestinal transplantation. General study results and limits: Recipient marrow harbored GvH clones, some of which surfaced first in ileum or blood. Patients with graft-donor T cell macrochimerism had high graft-versus-host to host-versus-graft clonal ratios in allografts.

This table comes from immunoSEQ multiplex PCR, and its TCRdb copy is limited to in-frame clones, with some not included. The sample comprises tens of thousands of clones, 90% to 95% of which are singletons, and about 0.41% rests with the top ten. This receptor was obtained from a human donor who was the organ donor for an intestinal transplant. Here the sequenced sample was unstimulated CD4+ T cells sorted from spleen or lymph node cells, taken before transplant.

This CDR3 reads CASSLGQVSTDTQYF. The CDR3 DNA reads TGTGCCAGCAGCTTAGGGCAGGTGAGCACAGATACGCAGTATTTT. The chain is built from TRBV7-2 and TRBJ2-3; D is undetermined. Trimming took 1 base from V and 0 from J, leaving 8 bases between them. CDR1 and CDR2 from the germline V gene are SGHTA and FQGNSA. The CDR3 contains 15 residues.